This TCR beta chain was identified in a study of blood T cell repertoires in COVID-19. Study background: Acute-phase and convalescent COVID-19 samples originated in the United States, Italy and Spain.

Across under 25 US areas, participants ranged in age from roughly 18 to 95 years. Using immunoSEQ multiplex PCR, the repertoire was profiled, and TCRdb retains in-frame clones only, with some absent. The sample lists roughly 260,000 clones; 83% were seen once. Germline CDR1 is SGHRS and CDR2 is YFSETQ. CDR3 length: 16 residues. J was trimmed by 4 bases and V by 2 bases; bases with no gene match: 5. The clonotype originates from a woman aged 40 to 50 who had been exposed to COVID-19. The chain uses TRBV5-1 and TRBJ2-3; 12 bases align to TRBD2. The material sequenced was PBMCs or T cells enriched from blood (not recorded which). The CDR3 is CASSFRASGGADTQYF. The CDR3 nucleotides read TGCGCCAGCAGCTTTAGGGCTAGCGGGGGGGCAGATACGCAGTATTTT.